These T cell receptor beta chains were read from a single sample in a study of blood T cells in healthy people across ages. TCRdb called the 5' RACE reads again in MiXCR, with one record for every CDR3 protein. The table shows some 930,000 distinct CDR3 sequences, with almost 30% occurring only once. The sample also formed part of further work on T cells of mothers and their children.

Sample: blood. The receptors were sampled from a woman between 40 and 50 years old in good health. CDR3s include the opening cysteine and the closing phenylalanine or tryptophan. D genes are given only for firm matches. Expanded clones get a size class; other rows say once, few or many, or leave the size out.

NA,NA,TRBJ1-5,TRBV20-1,TGCAGTGCAGGACAGACAAATCGGCCCCAGCATTTT,CSAGQTNRPQHF
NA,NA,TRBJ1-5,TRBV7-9,TGTGCCAGCAGCCTATCGGGCCGTAGCAATCAGCCCCAGCATTTT,CASSLSGRSNQPQHF
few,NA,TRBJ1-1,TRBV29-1,TGCAGCGGACAGGAGCCAATGAACACTGAAGCTTTCTTT,CSGQEPMNTEAFF
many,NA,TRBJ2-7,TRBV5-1,TGCGCCAGCAGCACCTTGGGGGCCACAAGCTCCTACGAGCAGTACTTC,CASSTLGATSSYEQYF
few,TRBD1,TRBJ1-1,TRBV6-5,TGTGCCAGCACCTCGATGGGGACAGGGGAGAACACTGAAGCTTTCTTT,CASTSMGTGENTEAFF
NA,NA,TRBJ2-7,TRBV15,TGTGCCACCAGCACCCGTGTTGGCACAGAGGCCTACGAGCAGTACTTC,CATSTRVGTEAYEQYF
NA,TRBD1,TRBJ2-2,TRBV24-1,TGTACCACCAGTGATTCGAGGGACAGGAGGAACACCGGGGAGCTGTTTTTT,CTTSDSRDRRNTGELFF
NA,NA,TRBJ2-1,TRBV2,TGTGCCAGCAGTGGGAGAAACTACGACAATGAGCAGTTCTTC,CASSGRNYDNEQFF
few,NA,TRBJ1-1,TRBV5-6,TGTGCCAGCAGCGTCATAGTTATGAACACTGAAGCTTTCTTT,CASSVIVMNTEAFF
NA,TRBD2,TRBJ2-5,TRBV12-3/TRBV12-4,TGTGCCAGCACCGAAGCGGGAGAAGGGACCCAGTACTTC,CASTEAGEGTQYF
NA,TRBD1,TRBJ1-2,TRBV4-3,TGCGCCAGCAGCCAGCCAGGGGGCGACTATGGCTACACCTTC,CASSQPGGDYGYTF
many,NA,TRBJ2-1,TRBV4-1,TGCGCCAGCAGCCAAGTGGGTGGTGAGCAGTTCTTC,CASSQVGGEQFF
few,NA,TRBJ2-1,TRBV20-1,TGCAGTGCTAGAGTTTTAGTGGGACCCGTAGGCAATGAGCAGTTCTTC,CSARVLVGPVGNEQFF
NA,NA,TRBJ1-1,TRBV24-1,TGTGCCACCAGTAACCCAGGCGCGGGCGCTTTCTTT,CATSNPGAGAFF
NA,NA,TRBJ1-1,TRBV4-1,TGCGCCAGCAGCCAAGATGGGGCAGGGCGGAACACTGAAGCTTTCTTT,CASSQDGAGRNTEAFF
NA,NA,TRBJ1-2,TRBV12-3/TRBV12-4,TGTGCCAGCGGTAACACAGGGCTCCGGGGATATGGCTACACCTTC,CASGNTGLRGYGYTF
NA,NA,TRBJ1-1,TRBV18,TGTGCCAGCTCACCAGGAAGGTCCCCACCGAACACTGAAGCTTTCTTT,CASSPGRSPPNTEAFF
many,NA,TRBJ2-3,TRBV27,TGTGCCAGCAGTTTAATATATACTAGCACAGATACGCAGTATTTT,CASSLIYTSTDTQYF
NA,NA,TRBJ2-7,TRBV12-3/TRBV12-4,TGTGCCAGCAGTTTTTGGGGGAACTACGAGCAGTACTTC,CASSFWGNYEQYF
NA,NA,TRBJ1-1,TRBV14,TGTGCCAGCAGCCACGTTTTAGGCACAGTTGAAGCTTTCTTT,CASSHVLGTVEAFF
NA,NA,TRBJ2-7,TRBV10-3,TGTGCCAGCAGATACCCCTTAACCGGGACGGATTCCTACGAGCAGTACTTC,CASRYPLTGTDSYEQYF
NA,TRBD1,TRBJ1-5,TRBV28,TGTGCCAGCAGGGGTGACAGGGTGGGTCAGCCCCAGCATTTT,CASRGDRVGQPQHF
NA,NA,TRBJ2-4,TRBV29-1,TGCAGCGTTCTTACACCGGCAACCTACAAGCAGTACTTC,CSVLTPATYKQYF
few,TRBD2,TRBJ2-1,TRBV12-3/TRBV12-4,TGTGCCAGCAGGGGACTAGCGGGGTCTTCCTCCTACAATGAGCAGTTCTTC,CASRGLAGSSSYNEQFF
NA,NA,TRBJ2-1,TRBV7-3,TGTGCCAGCAGTTTTAGCGCGGATGAGCAGTTCTTC,CASSFSADEQFF
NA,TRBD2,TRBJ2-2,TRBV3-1,TGTGCCAGCAGGCGGGGGGCTGGGGAGCTGTTTTTT,CASRRGAGELFF
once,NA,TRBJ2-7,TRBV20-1,TGCAGTGCTAGAGTAAGCGCCGGCGGGTACGAGCAGTACTTC,CSARVSAGGYEQYF
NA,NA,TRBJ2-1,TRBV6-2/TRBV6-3,TGTGCCAGCAGTAGAGATCGGTCCAGACAGACCCAGTTCTTC,CASSRDRSRQTQFF
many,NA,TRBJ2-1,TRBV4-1,TGCGCCAGCAGCCAAGATGATAGGTCCAGGAGTAAGTTCTTC,CASSQDDRSRSKFF
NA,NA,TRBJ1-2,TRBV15,TGTGCCACCAGCAGAGATCTCTCACCTAACTATGGCTACACCTTC,CATSRDLSPNYGYTF
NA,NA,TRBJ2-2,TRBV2,TGTGCCAGCAGTGAACAGGGTGCCGGGGAGCTGTTTTTT,CASSEQGAGELFF